This TCR beta chain came from a study of T cell responses to AZD1222 COVID-19 vaccine. Concerning this clone: Its cognate antigen is unknown.

The CDR3 is 13 residues long. Looked up from germline, CDR1 is SNHLY and CDR2 is FYNNEI. Trimming stripped 4 bases from V and 2 bases from J, with 8 bases between. Study outcomes and limitations: Females made up more of the donors, who were largely white British, and clonal diversity may have come out too low. Repertoire sampling happened only post peak T cell response.

Method: immunoSEQ multiplex PCR; TCRdb's copy keeps in-frame clones and lacks some. The sample shows about 85,000 clones, 86% of them seen only once. The source material was peripheral blood, sampled on day 0 of AZD1222 vaccination. This sequence was found in an adult in good health. The rearrangement links TRBV2 to TRBJ1-2; the D gene is possibly TRBD1 (6 bases). This CDR3 is CASSGTANYGYTF. DNA for the CDR3: TGTGCCAGCAGTGGGACAGCCAACTATGGCTACACCTTC. The full variable domain, with the rest looked up from reference TRBV2 and TRBJ1-2, is EPEVTQTPSHQVTQMGQEVILRCVPISNHLYFYWYRQILGQKVEFLVSFYNNEISEKSEIFDDQFSVERPDGSNFTLKIRSTKLEDSAMYFCASSGTANYGYTFGSGTRLTVV.